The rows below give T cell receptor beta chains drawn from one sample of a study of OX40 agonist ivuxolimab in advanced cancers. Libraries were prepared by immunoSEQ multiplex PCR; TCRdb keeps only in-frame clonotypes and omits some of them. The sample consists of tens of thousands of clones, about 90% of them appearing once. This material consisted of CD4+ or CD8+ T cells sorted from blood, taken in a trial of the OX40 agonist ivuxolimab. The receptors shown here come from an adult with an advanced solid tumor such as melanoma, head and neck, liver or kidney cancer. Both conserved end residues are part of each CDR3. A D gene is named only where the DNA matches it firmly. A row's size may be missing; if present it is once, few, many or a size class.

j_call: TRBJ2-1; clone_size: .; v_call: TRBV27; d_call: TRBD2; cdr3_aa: CASHPAGVYNEQFF; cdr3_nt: TGTGCCAGCCACCCAGCGGGAGTCTACAATGAGCAGTTCTTC
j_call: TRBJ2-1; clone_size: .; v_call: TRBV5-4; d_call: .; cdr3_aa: CASSAYDLSSYNEQFF; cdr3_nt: TGTGCCAGCAGTGCATACGACTTGAGCTCCTACAATGAGCAGTTCTTC
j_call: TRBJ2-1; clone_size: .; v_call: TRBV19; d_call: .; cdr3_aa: CASSIGSLDEQFF; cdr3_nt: TGTGCCAGTAGTATAGGTTCCCTCGATGAGCAGTTCTTC
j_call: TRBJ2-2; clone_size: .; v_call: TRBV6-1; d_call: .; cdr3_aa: CASSGRTGELFF; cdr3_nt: TGTGCCAGCAGTGGGCGGACCGGGGAGCTGTTTTTT
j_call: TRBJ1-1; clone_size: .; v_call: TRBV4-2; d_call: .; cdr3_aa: CASSLPGVEPEAFF; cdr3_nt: TGTGCCAGCAGCCTACCAGGGGTTGAGCCTGAAGCTTTCTTT
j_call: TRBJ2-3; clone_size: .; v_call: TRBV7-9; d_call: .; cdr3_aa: CASSFSDTQYF; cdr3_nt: TGTGCCAGCAGCTTTTCAGATACGCAGTATTTT
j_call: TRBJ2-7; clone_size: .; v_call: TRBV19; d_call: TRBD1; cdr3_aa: CASSIDVTGSEQYF; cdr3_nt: TGTGCCAGTAGTATAGACGTGACAGGGAGCGAGCAGTACTTC
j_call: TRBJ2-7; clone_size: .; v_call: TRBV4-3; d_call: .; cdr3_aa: CASSQDSSGTLAYEQYF; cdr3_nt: TGCGCCAGCAGCCAAGATTCCTCGGGGACCCTCGCCTACGAGCAGTACTTC
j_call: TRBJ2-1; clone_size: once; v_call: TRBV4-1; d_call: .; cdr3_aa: CASSQGWGSYNEQFF; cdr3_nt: TGCGCCAGCAGCCAAGGGTGGGGTTCCTACAATGAGCAGTTCTTC
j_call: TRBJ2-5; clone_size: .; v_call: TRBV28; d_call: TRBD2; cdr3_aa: CASSPIAGSGETQYF; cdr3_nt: TGTGCCAGCAGTCCAATAGCGGGATCGGGAGAGACCCAGTACTTC
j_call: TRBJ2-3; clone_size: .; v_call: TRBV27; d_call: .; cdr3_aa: CASKPVASGSNTYF; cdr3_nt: .
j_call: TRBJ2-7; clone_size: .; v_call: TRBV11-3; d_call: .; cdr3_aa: CASSLKGRQGIYEQYF; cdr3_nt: TGTGCCAGCAGCTTAAAAGGTAGGCAGGGCATCTACGAGCAGTACTTC
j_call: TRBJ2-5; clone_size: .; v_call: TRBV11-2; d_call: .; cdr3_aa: CASSRWDLETQYF; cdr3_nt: TGTGCCAGCAGCCGATGGGACCTGGAGACCCAGTACTTC
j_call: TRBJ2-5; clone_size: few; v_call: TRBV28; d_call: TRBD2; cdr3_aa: CASIALAGAETQYF; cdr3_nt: TGTGCCAGCATCGCACTAGCGGGAGCTGAGACCCAGTACTTC
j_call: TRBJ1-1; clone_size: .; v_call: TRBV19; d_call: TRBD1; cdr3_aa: CASGGGQLNTEAFF; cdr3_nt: TGTGCCAGTGGGGGGGGACAGCTAAACACTGAAGCTTTCTTT
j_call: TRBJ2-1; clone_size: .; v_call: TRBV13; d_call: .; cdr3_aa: CASSLVYHNEQFF; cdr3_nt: TGTGCCAGCAGCTTAGTGTACCACAATGAGCAGTTCTTC
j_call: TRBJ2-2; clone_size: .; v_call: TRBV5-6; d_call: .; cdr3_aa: CASSSPTQGTGELFF; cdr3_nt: TGTGCCAGCAGCTCTCCCACACAGGGCACCGGGGAGCTGTTTTTT
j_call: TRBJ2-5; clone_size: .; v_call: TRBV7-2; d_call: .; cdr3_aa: CASSPQWGLETQYF; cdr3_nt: TGTGCCAGCAGCCCGCAATGGGGGTTAGAGACCCAGTACTTC
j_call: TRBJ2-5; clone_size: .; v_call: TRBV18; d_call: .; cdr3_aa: CASSLSQYETQYF; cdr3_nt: TGTGCCAGCTCCCTATCCCAGTATGAGACCCAGTACTTC
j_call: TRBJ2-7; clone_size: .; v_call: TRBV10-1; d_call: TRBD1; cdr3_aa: CASSPDRGQVYEQYF; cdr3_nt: TGCGCCAGCAGTCCTGACAGGGGGCAGGTCTACGAGCAGTACTTC
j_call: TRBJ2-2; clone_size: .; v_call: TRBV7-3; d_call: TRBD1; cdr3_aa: CASSLVPGTGGTGELFF; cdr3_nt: TGTGCCAGCAGCTTAGTCCCCGGGACAGGTGGCACCGGGGAGCTGTTTTTT
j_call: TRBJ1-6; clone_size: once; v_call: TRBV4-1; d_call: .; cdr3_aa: CASSQGGQGDSPLHF; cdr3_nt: TGCGCCAGCAGCCAAGGAGGGCAGGGAGACTCACCCCTCCACTTT
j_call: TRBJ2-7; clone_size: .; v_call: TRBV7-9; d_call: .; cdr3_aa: CASLGRTTYEQYF; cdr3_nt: TGTGCCAGCCTGGGCAGGACAACCTACGAGCAGTACTTC
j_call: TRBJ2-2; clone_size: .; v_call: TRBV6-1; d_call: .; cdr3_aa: CASVRGRGTGELFF; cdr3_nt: TGTGCCAGCGTGAGGGGCCGGGGCACCGGGGAGCTGTTTTTT
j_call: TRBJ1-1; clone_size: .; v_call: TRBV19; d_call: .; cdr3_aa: CASSHGNTEAFF; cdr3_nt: TGTGCCAGTAGCCATGGGAACACTGAAGCTTTCTTT
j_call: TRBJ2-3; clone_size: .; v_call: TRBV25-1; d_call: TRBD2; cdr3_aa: CASSELGGGLGTDTQYF; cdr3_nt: TGTGCCAGCAGTGAACTTGGGGGGGGTCTGGGCACAGATACGCAGTATTTT
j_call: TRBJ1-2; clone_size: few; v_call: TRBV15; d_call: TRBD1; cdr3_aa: CATSIPDRANYGYTF; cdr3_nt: TGTGCCACCAGCATCCCGGACAGGGCTAACTATGGCTACACCTTC
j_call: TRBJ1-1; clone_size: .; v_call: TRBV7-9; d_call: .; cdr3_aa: CASSLDQGFTEAFF; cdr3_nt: TGTGCCAGCAGCTTAGACCAGGGGTTCACTGAAGCTTTCTTT
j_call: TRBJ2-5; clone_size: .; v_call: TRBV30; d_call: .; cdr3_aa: CAWSMGVPVQETQYF; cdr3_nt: TGTGCCTGGAGTATGGGGGTGCCCGTCCAAGAGACCCAGTACTTC